This entry is about one T cell receptor (beta chain). The CDR3 sequence is 18 residues long. The germline V gene encodes CDR1 SNHLY and CDR2 FYNNEI. These data belong to a study of blood T cells in healthy people across ages. The second PCR ran about 6 to 12 cycles with a sample-barcoded 5' primer and J-beta primers. TCRdb called the 5' RACE reads again in MiXCR, with one record for every CDR3 protein. This sample has 1,500,000 or so distinct CDR3 sequences, with approximately 59% found just once. The receptor was isolated from a man between 18 and 29 years old in good health. V gene TRBV2 combines with J gene TRBJ2-4, with D perhaps being TRBD1 or TRBD2 (6 bases each). The J call may be wrong; the DNA end is better matched by TRBJ2-7. The sample comprised blood. The CDR3 region is CASSVGRQGSPSSYEQYF. The CDR3 nucleotides read TGTGCCAGCAGTGTGGGGAGGCAGGGGAGCCCTAGTTCCTACGAGCAGTACTTC.